The 4 T cell receptor beta chains in this list originate from one sample, sequenced in a study of blood T cells in healthy people across ages. Primers used in a second PCR of about 6 to 11 cycles were a sample-barcoded 5' primer and a J-beta primer mix. From the 5' RACE reads, TCRdb called clonotypes with MiXCR, one entry per CDR3 protein. The sample gives around 900,000 distinct CDR3 sequences, roughly 26% of which show up once; around 16% is in the top ten. Sequencing input: blood. The source of these receptors is an elderly woman in good health.

Turning to this clonotype: A single base separates this from a much larger clone, so it may be a read error. The J gene is TRBJ1-6, the V gene TRBV15, with TRBD1 matching over 8 bases. V was clipped by 3 bases and J by 9 bases; unmatched bases: 4. Germline CDR1 and CDR2: LNHNV and YYDKDF (reference sequence). This CDR3 has 14 residues. CDR3: CATSRDRETSPLHF. Written as DNA, the CDR3 is TGTGCCACCAGCAGGGACAGGGAGACTTCACCCCTCCACTTT.

The J gene is TRBJ1-5, the V gene TRBV27; 7 positions agree with TRBD1. Losses at the gene ends were 2 bases for V and 9 bases for J; bases not matched to a gene: 4. The germline V gene encodes CDR1 MNHEY and CDR2 SMNVEV (reference sequence). The CDR3 is 13 amino acids. CDR3 sequence reads: CASSLDRDRPQHF. The CDR3 DNA reads as TGTGCCAGCAGTTTAGACAGGGACCGGCCCCAGCATTTT.

This clonotype occurred once. The CDR3 DNA reads TGTGCCAGCAGCTTCGGGGGGCGCGGAGGACACGAGCAGTACTTC. Translating gives CASSFGGRGGHEQYF. This chain links TRBV7-9 with TRBJ2-7; tentatively, D is TRBD2 (7 bases). CDR3 length: 15 amino acids. Looked up from germline, CDR1 is SEHNR and CDR2 is FQNEAQ (reference sequence). V dropped 3 bases and J dropped 5 bases, with 17 bases sitting between them.

The V and J genes are TRBV20-1 and TRBJ1-5; D possibly corresponds to TRBD1 (5 bases). The CDR3 extends over 16 amino acids. CDR1 is DFQATT, CDR2 SNEGSKA, per germline (reference sequence). Trimming removed 2 bases from V and 6 bases from J, with 20 bases in between. The CDR3 region is CSARFGRWGVTQPQHF. The CDR3 DNA is TGCAGTGCTAGATTTGGGCGGTGGGGGGTTACTCAGCCCCAGCATTTT.